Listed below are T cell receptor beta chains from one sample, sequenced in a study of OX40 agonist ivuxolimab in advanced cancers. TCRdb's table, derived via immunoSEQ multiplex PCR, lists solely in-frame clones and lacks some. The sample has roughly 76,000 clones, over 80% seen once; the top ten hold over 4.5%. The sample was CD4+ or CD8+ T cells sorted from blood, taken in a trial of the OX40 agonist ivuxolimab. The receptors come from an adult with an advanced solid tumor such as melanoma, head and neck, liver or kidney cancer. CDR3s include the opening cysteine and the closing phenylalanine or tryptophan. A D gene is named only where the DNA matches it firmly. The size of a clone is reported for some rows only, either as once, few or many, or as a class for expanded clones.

CDR3aa: CASSFGVEAFF; CDR3nt: TGTGCCAGCAGTTTCGGCGTTGAAGCTTTCTTT; j_gene: TRBJ1-1; len: 11; abundance: -; v_gene: TRBV27; d_gene: -
CDR3aa: CASSRGGGYTF; CDR3nt: TGTGCCAGCAGCCGTGGGGGTGGCTACACCTTC; j_gene: TRBJ1-2; len: 11; abundance: -; v_gene: TRBV7-9; d_gene: -
CDR3aa: CASSQTRGEDQPQHF; CDR3nt: TGTGCCAGCAGCCAAACCCGGGGGGAGGATCAGCCCCAGCATTTT; j_gene: TRBJ1-5; len: 15; abundance: -; v_gene: TRBV6-4; d_gene: -
CDR3aa: CASSLFGQGEAFF; CDR3nt: TGTGCCAGCAGCTTATTCGGACAGGGCGAAGCTTTCTTT; j_gene: TRBJ1-1; len: 13; abundance: -; v_gene: TRBV11-1; d_gene: TRBD1
CDR3aa: CASSSPGKGFSSPLHF; CDR3nt: TGTGCCAGCAGTTCTCCCGGGAAGGGCTTTAGTTCACCCCTCCACTTT; j_gene: TRBJ1-6; len: 16; abundance: few; v_gene: TRBV27; d_gene: -
CDR3aa: CATSRDLVSGAYNEQFF; CDR3nt: TGTGCCACCAGCAGAGATTTGGTAAGCGGAGCTTACAATGAGCAGTTCTTC; j_gene: TRBJ2-1; len: 17; abundance: -; v_gene: TRBV15; d_gene: -
CDR3aa: CSSRQGYTGELFF; CDR3nt: TGCAGCTCAAGACAGGGTTACACCGGGGAGCTGTTTTTT; j_gene: TRBJ2-2; len: 13; abundance: -; v_gene: TRBV29-1; d_gene: TRBD1
CDR3aa: CAWELGSGGYNEQFF; CDR3nt: TGTGCCTGGGAACTAGGATCCGGCGGTTACAATGAGCAGTTCTTC; j_gene: TRBJ2-1; len: 15; abundance: -; v_gene: TRBV30; d_gene: -
CDR3aa: CASSSSGASYNEQFF; CDR3nt: TGTGCCAGCAGTTCATCAGGGGCGTCCTACAATGAGCAGTTCTTC; j_gene: TRBJ2-1; len: 15; abundance: -; v_gene: TRBV28; d_gene: -
CDR3aa: CASSPRSPRVASYNSPLHF; CDR3nt: TGTGCCAGCTCACCACGGTCCCCACGGGTTGCATCCTATAATTCACCCCTCCACTTT; j_gene: TRBJ1-6; len: 19; abundance: -; v_gene: TRBV18; d_gene: -